This TCR beta chain was captured in a study of cytomegalovirus exposure and HLA in healthy donors. About the research overall: About 80 million unique TCR sequences came from HLA-typed donors in an early release.

Trimming stripped 9 bases from V and 5 bases from J, with 16 bases between. Germline CDR1 and CDR2: LNHDA and SQIVND (reference sequence). This CDR3 contains 14 residues. PCR amplification relied on 60 Vbeta primers (plus 13 Jbeta primers). Profiling relied on immunoSEQ multiplex PCR, and the TCRdb table lists in-frame clones only, not all of them. The sample lists about 130,000 clones, around 83% occurring once. The receptor comes from a woman aged 18-29 years in good health and CMV-seropositive. The chain carries TRBV19 and TRBJ2-2, with D tentatively TRBD2 (5 bases). The sequenced material came from PBMCs. In DNA, the CDR3 is TGTGCCAGGTCCCCGGGGTTGGGGACCGGGGAGCTGTTTTTT. Amino acid sequence: CARSPGLGTGELFF. Supplemented by reference TRBV19 and TRBJ2-2, the full variable domain reads DGGITQSPKYLFRKEGQNVTLSCEQNLNHDAMYWYRQDPGQGLRLIYYSQIVNDFQKGDIAEGYSVSREKKESFPLTVTSAQKNPTAFYLCARSPGLGTGELFFGEGSRLTVL.